Shown below are 25 T cell receptor beta chains from a single sample sequenced in a study of circulating CD8 cells and anti-PD-1 response in melanoma. The QIAseq Immune Repertoire TCR panel built the libraries from about 14 ng of total RNA. In TCRdb, the reads were re-called with MiXCR into one record per CDR3 protein. The sample lists around 680 distinct CDR3 sequences, 6.5% to 8% seen once, with roughly 18% in the top ten. Live CD3+CD8+TCRalphabeta+ cells were sorted into four subsets by PD-1 and/or TIGIT. The specimen was CD8+ T cells from PBMCs, collected at baseline or after one month of anti-PD-1 therapy (not recorded which). The receptors were sampled from a human donor with melanoma.

This clonotype counts as medium-sized. The V gene is TRBV19, the J gene TRBJ2-3; 7 bases match TRBD1. Trimming took 10 bases from V and 1 from J; bases not matched to a gene: 8. The CDR3 has 14 residues. CDR1 is LNHDA, CDR2 SQIVND, per germline (reference sequence). The CDR3 coding sequence is TGTGCCACCAAGGGGGCTTCGGGCACAGATACGCAGTATTTT. Translation: CATKGASGTDTQYF.

This clonotype is categorized as large. This sequence joins TRBV7-3 and TRBJ2-5, with 9 positions matching TRBD1. This CDR3 region has 15 residues. Germline V gene lookup returns CDR1 SGHTA and CDR2 FQGTGA. The V segment lost 2 bases and the J segment 2 bases; nucleotides outside the gene matches: 3. The CDR3 loop is CASSLGTGWQETQYF. The DNA of the CDR3 is TGTGCCAGCAGCTTAGGGACAGGGTGGCAAGAGACCCAGTACTTC.

A word on this clonotype: This may be a read error, as it is one base from a much larger clone. The rearrangement uses TRBV4-3 and TRBJ2-7; possibly TRBD1 or TRBD2 for D (5 bases each). Germline values: CDR1 LGHNA, CDR2 YSLEER. The CDR3 has 15 residues. Written as DNA, the CDR3 is TGCGCCAGCAGCCAAGATGGGGGATACTCCTACGAGCTGTACTTC. As protein: CASSQDGGYSYELYF.

The chain recombines TRBV7-3 with TRBJ2-5; no clear D. Trimming removed 6 bases at V and 7 bases at J, with 15 bases between. CDR3 length: 13 residues. The V gene's germline CDR1 is SGHTA and CDR2 FQGTGA. The CDR3 nucleotides read TGTGCCAGCAGTTTCTTGGGAAGGGCGACCCAGTACTTC. Translated: CASSFLGRATQYF.

This clonotype ranks as large. The V gene is TRBV20-1, the J gene TRBJ2-6, with D unresolved. The length of the CDR3 is 14 residues. V lost 5 bases and J lost 0, with 8 bases in between. CDR1 and CDR2 from the germline V gene are DFQATT and SNEGSKA (reference sequence). CDR3 sequence: CSAPASSGANVLTF. CDR3 sequence (DNA): TGCAGTGCTCCCGCGAGCTCTGGGGCCAACGTCCTGACTTTC.

This clonotype is medium-sized in the sample. The chain links TRBV19 to TRBJ2-7; D tentatively reads TRBD1 or TRBD2 (5 bases each). The CDR3 runs to 14 residues. V was shortened by 11 bases and J by 6 bases, with 23 bases between the two germline ends. Looked up from germline, CDR1 is LNHDA and CDR2 is SQIVND (reference sequence). CDR3 protein: CASDPVSQAGEQYF. Written as DNA, the CDR3 is TGTGCCTCCGATCCCGTTTCACAGGCGGGCGAGCAGTACTTC.

This clonotype is medium-sized in the sample. The gene calls are TRBV20-1 and TRBJ1-1, with D uncertain. V gave up 3 bases and J gave up 3 bases, with 11 bases separating them. Per germline, CDR1 DFQATT and CDR2 SNEGSKA (reference sequence). CDR3 length: 13 amino acids. For the CDR3, the DNA is TGCAGTGCTAGTGGAACTAGGGACACTGAAGCTTTCTTT. It encodes CSASGTRDTEAFF.

By share, this clonotype ranks as large (0.1 to 1%). The genes are TRBV19 and TRBJ1-5; the match to TRBD1 covers 7 bases. The CDR3 length is 15 residues. The germline V gene encodes CDR1 LNHDA and CDR2 SQIVND (reference sequence). Trimming removed 3 bases from V and 0 bases from J; junction bases left unmatched: 2. CDR3 bases: TGTGCCAGTAGTATCCGACAGGGTAGCAATCAGCCCCAGCATTTT. It translates to CASSIRQGSNQPQHF.

About this clonotype: No conserved phenylalanine or tryptophan ends this CDR3, so it is likely a read error. The chain has TRBV29-1 and TRBJ2-3; the D gene is possibly TRBD1 (6 bases). This CDR3 comprises 16 residues. Germline lookup yields CDR1 SQVTM and CDR2 ANQGSEA. The CDR3 region is CSVESPGGRSTGTQYL. Written as DNA, the CDR3 is TGCAGCGTTGAAAGTCCTGGGGGCAGAAGCACAGGTACGCAGTATCTT.

This clonotype is large (0.1 to 1%) within its sample. The chain is built from TRBV7-4 and TRBJ2-2, with D unresolved. The CDR3 spans 14 residues. Germline CDR1 SGHVT, CDR2 SQSDAQ. V was clipped by 3 bases and J by 1 base, with 6 bases between them. This CDR3 is CASSFLWNTGELFF. The DNA of the CDR3 is TGTGCCAGCAGCTTTCTCTGGAACACCGGGGAGCTGTTTTTT.

By proportion, this clonotype is large. The chain employs TRBV27 and TRBJ2-1; 8 bases are shared with TRBD2. CDR3 size: 13 residues. From germline, CDR1 is MNHEY and CDR2 SMNVEV (reference sequence). The trim removed 8 bases at V and 5 bases at J, leaving 5 bases unmatched. The CDR3 nucleotides are TGTGCCAGCGCCCTCGGGGGGGACAATGAGCAGTTCTTC. It specifies CASALGGDNEQFF.

This clonotype is termed medium-sized. In nucleotides, the CDR3 is TGCAGCGTAGCCGGACATAATGGCTACACCTTC. Its protein is CSVAGHNGYTF. The chain links TRBV29-1 to TRBJ1-2; possibly TRBD1 for D (5 bases). Germline CDR1 is SQVTM and CDR2 is ANQGSEA. V shed 6 bases and J shed 6 bases, with 11 bases lying between them. This CDR3 region has 11 residues.

This clonotype is labeled as large (0.1 to 1%). This chain joins TRBV6-6 and TRBJ2-3; D call uncertain. Germline-derived CDR1 and CDR2 are MNHNY and SVGAGI (reference sequence). The CDR3 totals 15 residues. Trimming shortened V by 5 bases and J by 0 bases, and 12 bases separated the two germline ends. The CDR3: CASSEQQPSTDTQYF. The DNA of the CDR3 is TGTGCCAGCAGTGAGCAGCAGCCCAGCACAGATACGCAGTATTTT.

In its sample, this clonotype is large (0.1 to 1%). The chain combines TRBV12-3 or TRBV12-4 with TRBJ2-5; no clear D gene. Trimming stripped 3 bases from V and 3 bases from J, with 11 bases between. The CDR3 has 14 residues. The CDR3 DNA reads TGTGCCAGCAGTTTGGTGCCAGAGGAAGAGACCCAGTACTTC. Its translation is CASSLVPEEETQYF.

In this sample, this clonotype is medium-sized. The chain links TRBV20-1 to TRBJ1-5; D is undetermined. Trimming cost V 0 bases and J 7 bases, with 10 bases left between them. This CDR3 has 13 residues. Germline CDR1 DFQATT, CDR2 SNEGSKA (reference sequence). The CDR3 region is CSARDPLGQPQHF. CDR3 DNA sequence: TGCAGTGCTAGAGACCCTCTGGGGCAGCCCCAGCATTTT.

This clonotype is labeled as large (0.1 to 1%). The chain's CDR3 is CASSIRSGGISGELFF. The CDR3 nucleotides are TGTGCCAGCAGCATACGATCAGGGGGCATCTCCGGGGAGCTGTTTTTT. The V call is TRBV7-2, the J call TRBJ2-2; 8 bases map to TRBD1. V lost 5 bases and J lost 6; bases outside the gene matches: 11. Germline CDR1 is SGHTA and CDR2 is FQGNSA. The CDR3 extends over 16 amino acids.

This clonotype is labeled as large. This chain links TRBV19 with TRBJ2-6; D remains unclear. V was shortened by 1 base and J by 4 bases, with 11 bases between the two germline ends. Germline values: CDR1 LNHDA, CDR2 SQIVND (reference sequence). This CDR3 has 16 amino acids. The CDR3 loop reads CASSIALARGANVLTF. The CDR3 DNA follows: TGTGCCAGTAGTATAGCCCTGGCGCGGGGGGCCAACGTCCTGACTTTC.

This clonotype ranks as large. V is TRBV19 and J is TRBJ2-7, with 10 bases matching TRBD1. Trimming removed 7 bases from V and 3 bases from J; junction bases left unmatched: 9. This CDR3 is built from 15 residues. From germline, CDR1 is LNHDA and CDR2 SQIVND (reference sequence). CDR3 amino acids: CASTPGQGILYEQYF. CDR3 DNA: TGTGCCAGTACTCCGGGACAGGGGATCCTCTACGAGCAGTACTTC. Drawing the rest from reference TRBV19 and TRBJ2-7, the complete variable domain is DGGITQSPKYLFRKEGQNVTLSCEQNLNHDAMYWYRQDPGQGLRLIYYSQIVNDFQKGDIAEGYSVSREKKESFPLTVTSAQKNPTAFYLCASTPGQGILYEQYFGPGTRLTVT.

By sample fraction, this clonotype is large (0.1 to 1%). The chain couples TRBV19 to TRBJ2-1; no firm D call. Germline V lookup: CDR1 LNHDA, CDR2 SQIVND (reference sequence). CDR3 length: 13 residues. The ends were cut back, 2 bases at V and 6 bases at J, with 8 bases in the middle. The CDR3 reads CASSINAVNEQFF. DNA for the CDR3: TGTGCCAGTAGTATAAATGCCGTCAATGAGCAGTTCTTC.

In regard to this clonotype: A much more abundant neighbour one base away suggests this may be a read error. This chain joins TRBV5-4 and TRBJ2-7; D remains ambiguous. The CDR3 totals 13 residues. The germline V gene encodes CDR1 SGHNT and CDR2 YYREEE (reference sequence). CDR3 sequence (DNA): TGTGCCGGCAGCTCTAAAGGGATCTACGAGCAGTACTTC. Its translation: CAGSSKGIYEQYF.

This clonotype is classed as medium-sized. This rearrangement joins TRBV20-1 to TRBJ1-6; TRBD1 might be the D (5 bases). CDR1 and CDR2 from the germline V gene are DFQATT and SNEGSKA (reference sequence). This CDR3 has 12 residues. Trimming shortened V by 0 bases and J by 11 bases, and 8 bases separated the two germline ends. CDR3 coding DNA: TGCAGTGCTAGAGATGAGGGGACACCCCTCCACTTT. This sequence encodes CSARDEGTPLHF.

This clonotype is medium-sized in the sample. The rearrangement joins TRBV30 to TRBJ1-1; a weak D match, TRBD1 (5 bases). V gave up 5 bases and J gave up 1 base, with 11 bases separating them. CDR3 length: 13 amino acids. Per germline, CDR1 GTSNPN and CDR2 SVGIG (reference sequence). DNA for the CDR3: TGTGCCTGGGTGGTGGGGGAGAACACTGAAGCTTTCTTT. Its translation is CAWVVGENTEAFF.

In its sample, this clonotype was seen a few times. For the CDR3, the DNA is TGTGCCAGCAGCTTAGGTTTCAGGGCCTCGGGGAATGGGAATGAGCAGTTCTTC. As protein: CASSLGFRASGNGNEQFF. The genes are TRBV7-9 and TRBJ2-1; D is possibly TRBD1 or TRBD2 (5 bases each). V was cut by 1 base and J by 7 bases, with 23 bases left in between. The CDR3 is made up of 18 amino acids. The germline CDR1 and CDR2 sequences are SEHNR and FQNEAQ (reference sequence).

Within the sample, this clonotype is large. J is TRBJ2-2 and V is TRBV19; 7 bases match TRBD1. V shed 4 bases and J 6 bases; nucleotides not matched to a gene: 5. The length of the CDR3 is 14 residues. In germline, CDR1 is LNHDA, CDR2 SQIVND (reference sequence). The CDR3 DNA sequence: TGTGCCAGTAGTAACCTTCAGGGGGCCGGGGAGCTGTTTTTT. This translates into CASSNLQGAGELFF.

Judged by abundance, this clonotype is medium-sized. The V and J genes are TRBV20-1 and TRBJ2-3; D is possibly TRBD1 (5 bases). From germline, CDR1 is DFQATT and CDR2 SNEGSKA (reference sequence). Trimming left V 0 bases short and J 2 bases short, with 12 bases between. The CDR3 contains 15 residues. CDR3 sequence (DNA): TGCAGTGCTAGAGATTTGGCAGGGATCACAGATACGCAGTATTTT. This gives the protein CSARDLAGITDTQYF.